The following is a TCR beta chain sequence with its context. Its antigen is unknown. Deletions cut 2 bases from V and 3 bases from J, with 11 bases between. CDR1 is KGHDR, CDR2 SFDVKD, per germline. The CDR3 contains 15 residues. Quantitative 5'-RACE was performed with molecular barcodes, and it yielded the TCR beta libraries. TCRdb fed the 5' RACE reads into MiXCR, producing one record per CDR3 protein. The sample lists 350,000 to 550,000 distinct CDR3 sequences, roughly a quarter seen once, with over 0.8% in the top ten. The data were taken from a study of CD8 T cells in ankylosing spondylitis. Overall study results and limits: Seemingly characteristic of ankylosing spondylitis blood was a TCR beta motif consisting of several highly homologous variants. In the blood and synovial fluid of reactive arthritis, some motif variants had been previously reported.

The receptor was isolated from a male donor with ankylosing spondylitis. The chain uses TRBV24-1 and TRBJ2-3; the D gene is possibly TRBD1 (6 bases). The source material was blood, either unsorted or a sorted T cell fraction (not recorded which). The CDR3 sequence is CATSDSQGWTDTQYF. For the CDR3, the DNA is TGTGCCACCAGTGATTCACAGGGTTGGACAGATACGCAGTATTTT.